Listed here is a single T cell receptor (beta chain). Trimming stripped 5 bases from V and 2 bases from J, with 15 bases between. The CDR3 runs to 15 residues. CDR1 and CDR2 from the germline V gene are SGHVS and FQNEAQ. The data derive from a study of blood T cell repertoires in COVID-19. The table came from immunoSEQ multiplex PCR; TCRdb's copy has only in-frame clones and leaves some out. Here the sample spans 360,000 or so clones, about 90% being singletons. This clonotype was obtained from a man in his late teens or twenties with active or convalescent COVID-19. The sample consisted of peripheral blood. The V and J genes are TRBV7-8 and TRBJ2-5, with D maybe TRBD2 (6 bases). The CDR3 spells CASSPSGTWQETQYF. As DNA, the CDR3 is TGTGCCAGCAGCCCTTCGGGGACTTGGCAAGAGACCCAGTACTTC.